The 4 T cell receptor beta chains below come from one sample, sequenced in a study of cytotoxic CD8 clonotypes in ibrutinib-treated CLL. Here immunoSEQ multiplex PCR was the method, and the copy in TCRdb shows in-frame clones only, minus some. The data hold approximately 92,000 clones, with approximately 71% observed a single time. The starting material was PBMCs, obtained after 24 months of ibrutinib treatment. These receptors were taken from a human donor with chronic lymphocytic leukemia.

The rearrangement joins TRBV7-9 to TRBJ1-5; 10 bases are shared with TRBD1. The CDR3 is 16 amino acids. Germline V gives CDR1 SEHNR, CDR2 FQNEAQ (reference sequence). The trim removed 6 bases at V and 1 base at J, leaving 6 bases unmatched. In DNA, the CDR3 is TGTGCCAGCAGTCAGTCGGACAGGGGGAGCAATCAGCCCCAGCATTTT. It specifies CASSQSDRGSNQPQHF.

This clone turned up a few times. The chain links TRBV5-4 to TRBJ2-7; TRBD1 aligns across 10 bases. This CDR3 region has 15 residues. CDR1 is SGHNT and CDR2 is YYREEE in the germline V gene (reference sequence). J gave up 3 bases and V 2 bases, and 5 bases lay outside the gene matches. The CDR3 is CASSFMTGGRYEQYF. DNA for the CDR3: TGTGCCAGCAGCTTCATGACAGGGGGCCGCTACGAGCAGTACTTC.

The chain recombines TRBV7-9 with TRBJ2-1; D is possibly TRBD2 (6 bases). CDR1 SEHNR and CDR2 FQNEAQ come from the germline V gene (reference sequence). The CDR3 has 15 residues. Trimming took 1 base from V and 7 from J, leaving 14 bases between them. As DNA, the CDR3 is TGTGCCAGCAGCTTAGGAGACGGGAGTGGTAATGAGCAGTTCTTC. Encoded protein: CASSLGDGSGNEQFF.

The chain uses TRBV15 and TRBJ2-2; D gene unclear. V lost 4 bases to trimming and J lost 0 bases, with 9 bases between them. Germline V CDR1 and CDR2: LNHNV, YYDKDF (reference sequence). This CDR3 spans 15 amino acids. CDR3 region: CATSNRMANTGELFF. The CDR3, as DNA: TGTGCCACCAGCAATCGGATGGCGAACACCGGGGAGCTGTTTTTT.